The 4 T cell receptor beta chains below all came from one sample that was sequenced in a study of esophageal squamous cell carcinoma under preoperative chemotherapy. Time point reported: before preoperative PTX-NDP chemotherapy. TCRdb independently ran MiXCR on the PCR reads; one entry per CDR3 protein. Of fewer than 16,000 distinct CDR3 sequences detected, less than 65% appear once; the ten largest clones hold 53%. Sampling was carried out from a patient given preoperative chemotherapy. These receptors all come from a human donor with esophageal squamous cell carcinoma. The donor label of this sample is uncertain.

This clonotype was seen only a few times. The genes are TRBV27 and TRBJ2-1; TRBD1 agrees at 8 bases. The end of the DNA fits TRBJ2-7 better, so the J call may be wrong. Germline lookup yields CDR1 MNHEY and CDR2 SMNVEV (reference sequence). The CDR3 is 14 residues long. CDR3 loop: CASSSGQVLYEQYF. In nucleotides, the CDR3 is TGTGCCAGCAGTTCGGGACAGGTCCTCTACGAGCAGTACTTC.

Remarks on this clonotype: Possible read error: a much larger clone is one base away. The chain carries TRBV6-1 and TRBJ1-3, with D hard to call. This CDR3 contains 14 residues. CDR1 and CDR2 (germline): MNHNS, SASEGT. CDR3 sequence (DNA): TGTGCCAGCAGCGTCTGGTTGACTGGAAACACCAGATATTTT. It translates to CASSVWLTGNTRYF.

A few counts support this clonotype. The chain links TRBV10-3 to TRBJ1-3; 8 nucleotides agree with TRBD1. This CDR3 is 12 amino acids long. V was clipped by 10 bases and J by 4 bases; unmatched bases: 3. In germline, CDR1 is ENHRY, CDR2 SYGVKD. The CDR3 loop reads CATGQAGNTIYF. The CDR3 DNA reads TGTGCCACGGGACAGGCCGGAAACACCATATATTTT.

The chain carries TRBV6-5 and TRBJ2-2, with 8 bases aligning to TRBD2. V dropped 2 bases and J dropped 1; count of bases not matched to a gene: 3. The CDR3 contains 16 residues. Germline CDR1 is MNHEY and CDR2 is SVGAGI. This chain's CDR3 is CASSYGAGGNTGELFF. CDR3 DNA sequence: TGTGCCAGCAGTTACGGCGCGGGAGGGAACACCGGGGAGCTGTTTTTT.